Listed here are 29 T cell receptor beta chains from one sample, sequenced in a study of tumor-infiltrating lymphocytes in localized non-small cell lung cancer. Sequencing used immunoSEQ multiplex PCR; TCRdb keeps in-frame clones, though not all of them. Of 10,000 or so clones listed, 72% were seen once; the top ten hold approximately 15%. Sequenced sample: lung tumor tissue. These receptors all stem from a human donor with non-small cell lung cancer.

The rearrangement uses TRBV5-1 and TRBJ2-5; 10 nucleotides align to TRBD1. Germline assignment: CDR1 SGHRS and CDR2 YFSETQ. The V gene end was trimmed by 4 bases and the J gene end by 5 bases; junction bases not matched to a gene: 8. The CDR3 contains 15 residues. CDR3 in DNA: TGCGCCAGCAGCACCCGGACAGGGGGAGGGGAGACCCAGTACTTC. It is translated as CASSTRTGGGETQYF.

V and J are TRBV5-1 and TRBJ1-2; no clear D. CDR1 is SGHRS, CDR2 YFSETQ, per germline. V was pared by 0 bases and J by 0 bases, with 12 bases between. This CDR3 comprises 16 residues. CDR3 sequence reads: CASSLDVSATNYGYTF. As DNA, the CDR3 is TGCGCCAGCAGCTTGGACGTGTCGGCCACTAACTATGGCTACACCTTC. The variable domain in full, with the rest retrieved from reference TRBV5-1 and TRBJ1-2, is KAGVTQTPRYLIKTRGQQVTLSCSPISGHRSVSWYQQTPGQGLQFLFEYFSETQRNKGNFPGRFSGRQFSNSRSEMNVSTLELGDSALYLCASSLDVSATNYGYTFGSGTRLTVV.

The rearrangement links TRBV27 to TRBJ2-1; D may be TRBD1 (6 bases). The V and J ends lost 2 bases and 12 bases respectively, with 11 bases between them. CDR3 size: 12 residues. Germline V gene lookup returns CDR1 MNHEY and CDR2 SMNVEV (reference sequence). This chain's CDR3 is CASSLVGTLQFF. The CDR3, as DNA: TGTGCCAGCAGTTTAGTTGGGACATTGCAGTTCTTC.

The chain combines TRBV6-1 with TRBJ2-1, with 8 positions matching TRBD2. Germline CDR1 and CDR2: MNHNS and SASEGT. The CDR3 totals 15 residues. The V and J ends lost 1 base and 7 bases, in that order; junction bases with no gene match: 6. The CDR3 DNA is TGTGCCAGCAGTGAAGTGAGCGGGGGTAGGAATGAGCAGTTCTTC. As protein: CASSEVSGGRNEQFF.

The gene calls are TRBV19 and TRBJ1-1; D uncertain. This CDR3 comprises 16 residues. The V end lost 3 bases, the J end lost 5 bases, and 19 bases lay between the germline ends. Germline CDR1 and CDR2: LNHDA and SQIVND (reference sequence). CDR3 residues: CASSIVSGLEGTEAFF. In DNA, the CDR3 is TGTGCCAGTAGTATCGTGTCGGGGTTGGAAGGGACTGAAGCTTTCTTT.

This clone was detected once. One end of the junction varies from germline; a read error may be responsible. The J gene is TRBJ2-2, the V gene TRBV29-1; 8 bases line up with TRBD2. CDR3 length: 14 amino acids. Germline CDR1 reads SQVTM; CDR2 reads ANQGSEA. CDR3 DNA sequence: TGCAGCGTGGAAGGCGGGGGGCGAACCGGGGAGCTGTTTTTT. Translation: CSVEGGGRTGELFF.

In this sample, this clone turned up a few times. The chain employs TRBV18 and TRBJ2-5; D unclear. This CDR3 has 13 amino acids. The germline V gene encodes CDR1 KGHSH and CDR2 LQKENI. With 3 bases removed from V and 5 bases from J, the gap between germline ends came to 10 bases. CDR3 sequence: CASSPFMGETQYF. The DNA for the CDR3 is TGTGCCAGCTCACCGTTTATGGGGGAGACCCAGTACTTC. Using reference TRBV18 and TRBJ2-5 for the parts outside the CDR3, the full variable domain is NAGVMQNPRHLVRRRGQEARLRCSPMKGHSHVYWYRQLPEEGLKFMVYLQKENIIDESGMPKERFSAEFPKEGPSILRIQQVVRGDSAAYFCASSPFMGETQYFGPGTRLLVL.

The CDR3 DNA reads TGTGCCAGCAGTAGGTACAGGGGGAGGGACGGGGAGCTGTTTTTT. This codes for CASSRYRGRDGELFF. J is TRBJ2-2 and V is TRBV6-1, with D possibly TRBD1 on 8 matching bases. Germline values: CDR1 MNHNS, CDR2 SASEGT. V lost 5 bases, J lost 7 bases, and 17 bases lay in between. CDR3 length equals 15 residues.

V gene TRBV7-2 combines with J gene TRBJ2-1, with 8 bases identical to TRBD1. CDR3 length equals 15 residues. Looked up from germline, CDR1 is SGHTA and CDR2 is FQGNSA. Germline trimming cut 4 bases from V and 4 bases from J; bases unmatched to any gene: 6. In DNA, the CDR3 is TGTGCCAGCAGCTCCCCGGGACAGGAATACAATGAGCAGTTCTTC. It specifies CASSSPGQEYNEQFF.

The V gene is TRBV29-1, the J gene TRBJ2-5; D perhaps matches TRBD1 (5 bases). This CDR3 region has 12 residues. Germline V gene sequence: CDR1 SQVTM, CDR2 ANQGSEA. The ends were cut back, 7 bases at V and 4 bases at J, with 13 bases in the middle. Written as DNA, the CDR3 is TGCAGCGCTGAGGTTGGGGCAGAGACCCAGTACTTC. This gives the protein CSAEVGAETQYF.

V and J are TRBV5-1 and TRBJ2-5, with D possibly being TRBD1 (6 bases). The V end lost 4 bases, the J end lost 1 base, and 14 bases lay between the germline ends. Germline lookup yields CDR1 SGHRS and CDR2 YFSETQ. This CDR3 spans 15 amino acids. As DNA, the CDR3 is TGCGCCAGCAGCCCCCCAAGGGGGATCCAAGAGACCCAGTACTTC. This sequence encodes CASSPPRGIQETQYF.

The chain carries TRBV19 and TRBJ2-1; the D is unclear. Between the trimmed V and J ends, which lost 5 bases and 4 bases, there was a span of 12 bases. This CDR3 is 14 amino acids long. In germline, CDR1 is LNHDA, CDR2 SQIVND (reference sequence). CDR3 amino acids: CASSSIVAYNEQFF. The CDR3 coding sequence is TGTGCCAGTAGTTCAATAGTTGCATACAATGAGCAGTTCTTC.

This clone is a singleton in its sample. The chain combines TRBV5-1 with TRBJ2-4, with D possibly being TRBD1 (7 bases). The V and J ends lost 3 bases and 9 bases respectively, with 22 bases between them. In germline, CDR1 is SGHRS, CDR2 YFSETQ. This CDR3 comprises 16 residues. CDR3: CASSYAGGNQKRIQYF. CDR3 bases: TGCGCCAGCAGCTACGCAGGGGGGAACCAAAAACGCATTCAGTACTTC.

The chain links TRBV1 to TRBJ1-5; TRBD1 reflects the table's D call only, with no check against the DNA. TRBV1 is annotated as a pseudogene. The CDR3 runs 18 residues. For the CDR3, the DNA is TGCACCAGCAGTCACAAGCCGGGACAGGGGTATAGCAATCAGCCCCAGCATTTT. It encodes CTSSHKPGQGYSNQPQHF.

The gene calls are TRBV7-6 and TRBJ1-5; D gene ambiguous. Germline V gene data show CDR1 as SGHVS and CDR2 as FNYEAQ. The germline V and J ends were trimmed by 2 bases and 6 bases, with 14 bases remaining between them. The CDR3 loop spans 15 amino acids. CDR3 protein: CASSLSGREVQPQHF. The CDR3 DNA is TGTGCCAGCAGCTTAAGTGGTCGTGAGGTTCAGCCCCAGCATTTT.

The rearrangement joins TRBV9 to TRBJ1-1, with TRBD1 as a possible D gene (6 bases). The CDR3 covers 14 residues. The V end lost 6 bases, the J end lost 4 bases, and 16 bases lay between the germline ends. Germline-derived CDR1 and CDR2 are SGDLS and YYNGEE. DNA for the CDR3: TGTGCCAGCACCGGACAGCCTGACGTCACTGAAGCTTTCTTT. It encodes CASTGQPDVTEAFF.

Only a few counts were recorded for this clone. J is TRBJ2-7 and V is TRBV14, with a possible D match to TRBD1 (5 bases). The CDR3 sequence is 14 residues long. V was clipped by 4 bases and J by 3 bases, with 13 bases between them. Looked up from germline, CDR1 is SGHDN and CDR2 is FVKESK. CDR3 sequence reads: CASSRQGTDYEQYF. Here the CDR3 DNA reads TGTGCCAGCAGCCGGCAGGGAACGGACTACGAGCAGTACTTC.

The V and J genes are TRBV9 and TRBJ2-3; possibly TRBD2 for D (6 bases). The germline CDR1 and CDR2 sequences are SGDLS and YYNGEE. The CDR3 has 13 residues. Trimming pared 9 bases from V and 9 bases from J, leaving 20 bases between. The CDR3 DNA is TGTGCCACCGGACGGGGGAGGAAGGGAACGCAGTATTTT. It codes for CATGRGRKGTQYF.

This chain joins TRBV29-1 and TRBJ1-1; 7 bases align to TRBD1. V lost 7 bases, J lost 2 bases, and 7 bases stayed unmatched. Per germline, CDR1 SQVTM and CDR2 ANQGSEA. CDR3 length: 13 amino acids. The CDR3 loop is CSGNRGLNTEAFF. The CDR3 coding sequence is TGCAGCGGAAACAGGGGACTTAACACTGAAGCTTTCTTT.

V is TRBV2 and J is TRBJ2-7; either TRBD1 or TRBD2 may fit D (5 bases each). In germline, CDR1 is SNHLY, CDR2 FYNNEI. Deletions cut 6 bases from V and 3 bases from J, with 12 bases between. This CDR3 contains 13 residues. In nucleotides, the CDR3 is TGTGCCAGCAGACCCCGGGGCAGCTACGAGCAGTACTTC. It translates to CASRPRGSYEQYF.

The V and J genes are TRBV11-2 and TRBJ1-1; no clear D gene. The V gene lost 4 bases and the J gene lost 0 bases, with 3 bases spanning the gap. The V gene's germline CDR1 is SGHAT and CDR2 FQNNGV. The CDR3 contains 12 residues. The CDR3 loop reads CASSSMNTEAFF. The CDR3 nucleotides are TGTGCCAGCAGCTCTATGAACACTGAAGCTTTCTTT. Full variable domain (outside the CDR3, taken from reference TRBV11-2 and TRBJ1-1): EAGVAQSPRYKIIEKRQSVAFWCNPISGHATLYWYQQILGQGPKLLIQFQNNGVVDDSQLPKDRFSAERLKGVDSTLKIQPAKLEDSAVYLCASSSMNTEAFFGQGTRLTVV.

The chain couples TRBV6-6 to TRBJ1-1; D is unresolved. Deletions cut 0 bases from V and 1 base from J, with 3 bases between. Germline CDR1 and CDR2: MNHNY and SVGAGI (reference sequence). This CDR3 has 13 amino acids. CDR3 sequence: CASSYSSNTEAFF. DNA of the CDR3: TGTGCCAGCAGTTACTCTTCGAACACTGAAGCTTTCTTT.

This clone was counted a few times. The V call is TRBV5-1, the J call TRBJ1-1; D is unresolved. V lost 2 bases to trimming and J lost 1 base, with 6 bases between them. Germline V gene lookup returns CDR1 SGHRS and CDR2 YFSETQ. The CDR3 has 13 amino acids. Written as DNA, the CDR3 is TGCGCCAGCAGCTTCTCCAGGAACACTGAAGCTTTCTTT. Its protein product is CASSFSRNTEAFF.

The sample holds one count of this clone. The chain uses TRBV6-1 and TRBJ1-5; no clear D gene. V was trimmed by 2 bases and J by 1 base, leaving 6 bases between them. The CDR3 totals 14 residues. Per the germline V gene, CDR1 is MNHNS and CDR2 is SASEGT. CDR3 amino acids: CASSEIGSNQPQHF. The CDR3 DNA reads as TGTGCCAGCAGTGAAATTGGGAGCAATCAGCCCCAGCATTTT.

This chain joins TRBV5-1 and TRBJ2-7; no definite D call. With 4 bases removed from V and 7 bases from J, the gap between germline ends came to 9 bases. Germline CDR1 SGHRS, CDR2 YFSETQ. CDR3 length equals 11 residues. The CDR3 coding sequence is TGCGCCAGCAGCCGGAACTGGGAGCAGTACTTC. Encoded protein: CASSRNWEQYF. Drawing the rest from reference TRBV5-1 and TRBJ2-7, the complete variable domain is KAGVTQTPRYLIKTRGQQVTLSCSPISGHRSVSWYQQTPGQGLQFLFEYFSETQRNKGNFPGRFSGRQFSNSRSEMNVSTLELGDSALYLCASSRNWEQYFGPGTRLTVT.

This rearrangement joins TRBV15 to TRBJ2-4; D may correspond to TRBD1 or TRBD2 (6 bases each). Looked up from germline, CDR1 is LNHNV and CDR2 is YYDKDF (reference sequence). The CDR3 totals 17 residues. V was pared by 3 bases and J by 6 bases, with 21 bases between. CDR3 coding DNA: TGTGCCACCAGCAGGGAGAGCTCGGGGGCCCAATTAAACATTCAGTACTTC. It yields the protein CATSRESSGAQLNIQYF.

This clone showed up just a few times. V and J are TRBV2 and TRBJ2-1, with D perhaps TRBD1 (6 bases). Trimming took off 8 bases at V and 0 bases at J, with 11 bases between the two ends. The CDR3 covers 14 residues. The V gene's germline CDR1 is SNHLY and CDR2 FYNNEI. The CDR3 sequence: CASLRGSSYNEQFF. The CDR3, as DNA: TGTGCCAGCCTCAGGGGCAGCTCCTACAATGAGCAGTTCTTC.

The genes are TRBV10-3 and TRBJ2-1; 13 positions agree with TRBD2. The germline CDR1 and CDR2 sequences are ENHRY and SYGVKD. This CDR3 is built from 15 residues. Trimming at V came to 3 bases and at J to 6 bases, leaving 2 bases not matched to a gene. CDR3 nucleotides: TGTGCCATCAGTGAAGGACTAGCGGGAGTCAATGAGCAGTTCTTC. Translating gives CAISEGLAGVNEQFF.

CDR3 region: CSVAGTSGRGLRDTQYF. The CDR3 DNA follows: TGCAGCGTCGCCGGGACTAGCGGGAGGGGGTTGCGAGATACGCAGTATTTT. V gene TRBV29-1 combines with J gene TRBJ2-3, with TRBD2 identical over 16 bases. CDR3 length: 17 amino acids. Trimming removed 6 bases from V and 5 bases from J; junction bases left unmatched: 11. Germline V gene sequence: CDR1 SQVTM, CDR2 ANQGSEA.